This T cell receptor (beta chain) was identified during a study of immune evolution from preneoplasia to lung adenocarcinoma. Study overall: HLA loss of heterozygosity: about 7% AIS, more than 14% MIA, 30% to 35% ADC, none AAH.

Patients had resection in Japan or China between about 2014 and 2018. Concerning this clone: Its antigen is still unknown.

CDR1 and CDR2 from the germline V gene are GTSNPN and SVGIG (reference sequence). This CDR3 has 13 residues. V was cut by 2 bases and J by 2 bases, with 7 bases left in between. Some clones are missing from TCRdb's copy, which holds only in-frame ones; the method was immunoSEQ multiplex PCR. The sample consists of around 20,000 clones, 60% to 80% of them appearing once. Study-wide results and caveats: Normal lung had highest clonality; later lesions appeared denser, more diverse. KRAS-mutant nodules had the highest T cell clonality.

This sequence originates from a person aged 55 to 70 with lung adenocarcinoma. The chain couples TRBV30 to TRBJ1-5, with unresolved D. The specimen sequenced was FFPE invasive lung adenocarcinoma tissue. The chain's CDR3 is CAWSLQRNQPQHF. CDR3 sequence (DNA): TGTGCCTGGAGTCTCCAGCGCAATCAGCCCCAGCATTTT.